Below are 27 T cell receptor beta chains sequenced from a single sample in a study of T cells after yellow fever vaccination. TCRdb re-called the 5' RACE reads through MiXCR, storing one row per CDR3 protein. The data hold some 300,000 distinct CDR3 sequences, with about 8.3% observed a single time. Sequencing used PBMCs, obtained roughly 45 days after the first yellow fever vaccination. The receptor set was obtained from a man younger than 35 who received the YFV17D yellow fever vaccine.

There are many counts of this clonotype. The chain uses TRBV12-3 or TRBV12-4 and TRBJ1-2, with no clear D. Trimming pared 0 bases from V and 14 bases from J, leaving 7 bases between. The CDR3 length is 10 residues. For the CDR3, the DNA is TGTGCCAGCAGTTTAGCGGCTGAAACCTTC. Its translation is CASSLAAETF.

This chain uses TRBV18 with TRBJ1-4; the D is unclear. This CDR3 is built from 14 residues. V shed 1 base and J shed 6 bases, with 9 bases lying between them. The germline CDR1 and CDR2 sequences are KGHSH and LQKENI. DNA of the CDR3: TGTGCCAGCTCACCACAAGACCAGGATGAAAAACTGTTTTTT. Protein: CASSPQDQDEKLFF.

This CDR3 reads CASSSIGPSYEQYF. The CDR3 DNA follows: TGCGCCAGCAGCTCCATCGGACCCTCCTACGAGCAGTACTTC. J is TRBJ2-7 and V is TRBV5-1; D call uncertain. The CDR3 is 14 residues long. The V end lost 3 bases, the J end lost 0 bases, and 10 bases lay between the germline ends. Germline CDR1 is SGHRS and CDR2 is YFSETQ.

V gene TRBV13 combines with J gene TRBJ1-5; D gene ambiguous. The CDR3 consists of 15 residues. Germline V gene lookup returns CDR1 PRHDT and CDR2 FYEKMQ (reference sequence). V was shortened by 0 bases and J by 0 bases, with 6 bases between the two germline ends. Written as DNA, the CDR3 is TGTGCCAGCAGCTTAGGCCTTATTAGCAATCAGCCCCAGCATTTT. Its protein is CASSLGLISNQPQHF.

In this sample, this clonotype turned up many times. The chain is built from TRBV5-1 and TRBJ2-5; no reliable D call. CDR3 length equals 12 residues. With 9 bases removed from V and 3 bases from J, the gap between germline ends came to 12 bases. The germline gives CDR1 SGHRS, CDR2 YFSETQ. Written as DNA, the CDR3 is TGCGCCAACACTTACCAGGAAGAGACCCAGTACTTC. It yields the protein CANTYQEETQYF. The full variable domain, its missing parts supplied by reference TRBV5-1 and TRBJ2-5, is KAGVTQTPRYLIKTRGQQVTLSCSPISGHRSVSWYQQTPGQGLQFLFEYFSETQRNKGNFPGRFSGRQFSNSRSEMNVSTLELGDSALYLCANTYQEETQYFGPGTRLLVL.

On this clonotype: At one of its ends the junction is not consistent with the germline gene, which may arise from a read error. The rearrangement joins TRBV20-1 to TRBJ2-1; 8 bases fit TRBD1. The CDR3 runs to 14 residues. Germline lookup yields CDR1 DFQATT and CDR2 SNEGSKA (reference sequence). The CDR3 spells CSTRGTQGADEQFF. CDR3 nucleotide sequence: TGCAGTACTAGGGGTACCCAGGGGGCAGATGAGCAGTTCTTC.

The chain has TRBV3-1 and TRBJ2-7; the D gene is possibly TRBD2 (6 bases). V was cut by 2 bases and J by 2 bases, with 10 bases left in between. CDR1 is LGHDT, CDR2 YNNKEL, per germline (reference sequence). The CDR3 contains 14 residues. CDR3 sequence reads: CASSQTLATYEQYF. The CDR3 DNA follows: TGTGCCAGCAGCCAAACACTAGCTACCTACGAGCAGTACTTC.

This clonotype was seen more than once but under ten times. V usage is TRBV28 and J usage is TRBJ2-3; 8 bases match TRBD1. There are 18 residues in the CDR3. V shed 2 bases and J 2 bases; nucleotides not matched to a gene: 12. Germline CDR1 reads MDHEN; CDR2 reads SYDVKM. CDR3 amino acids: CASSLTYRDRISTDTQYF. Written as DNA, the CDR3 is TGTGCCAGCAGTTTAACGTACCGGGACAGGATTTCCACAGATACGCAGTATTTT.

This clonotype was seen more than once but under ten times. This sequence joins TRBV30 and TRBJ1-1, with 7 nucleotides matching TRBD1. The CDR3 sequence is 12 residues long. Germline assignment: CDR1 GTSNPN and CDR2 SVGIG (reference sequence). Trimming took 4 bases from V and 5 from J; bases not matched to a gene: 4. The CDR3 loop reads CAWTPGGTEAFF. The CDR3 region has the DNA TGTGCCTGGACCCCAGGGGGGACTGAAGCTTTCTTT.

This clonotype was counted a few times. V and J are TRBV20-1 and TRBJ2-1; TRBD1 matches 9 bases. Germline trimming cut 6 bases from V and 2 bases from J; bases unmatched to any gene: 5. The germline V gene encodes CDR1 DFQATT and CDR2 SNEGSKA (reference sequence). The CDR3 contains 14 residues. CDR3 sequence (DNA): TGCAGTGCGGTACAGGGGGCCGCCTACAATGAGCAGTTCTTC. It yields the protein CSAVQGAAYNEQFF.

The V call is TRBV2, the J call TRBJ2-1, with TRBD2 as a possible D gene (6 bases). Trimming removed 5 bases from V and 4 bases from J, with 18 bases in between. The CDR3 has 16 residues. CDR1 is SNHLY, CDR2 FYNNEI, per germline. In DNA form, the CDR3 reads TGTGCCAGCAGTCTCATCCCCGGCGGGGTATACAATGAGCAGTTCTTC. This translates into CASSLIPGGVYNEQFF.

V is TRBV20-1 and J is TRBJ1-1; D gene ambiguous. V dropped 6 bases and J dropped 1 base, with 9 bases sitting between them. The CDR3 sequence is 12 residues long. Looked up from germline, CDR1 is DFQATT and CDR2 is SNEGSKA (reference sequence). The CDR3 region has the DNA TGCAGTGCCAAAGGGAGGAACACTGAAGCTTTCTTT. Protein sequence: CSAKGRNTEAFF.

This clonotype has ten or more counts. This rearrangement joins TRBV9 to TRBJ2-3, with 8 nucleotides matching TRBD1. CDR1 is SGDLS, CDR2 YYNGEE, per germline. The CDR3 totals 16 residues. J gave up 4 bases and V 4 bases, and 11 bases lay outside the gene matches. The CDR3 sequence is CASSPRLGQGADTQYF. In DNA form, the CDR3 reads TGTGCCAGCAGCCCCCGGCTAGGACAGGGCGCAGATACGCAGTATTTT.

V gene TRBV5-1 combines with J gene TRBJ1-4, with 9 bases aligning to TRBD1. Unmatched junction bases numbered 9, after V lost 4 bases and J lost 8 bases. The length of the CDR3 is 15 residues. In germline, CDR1 is SGHRS, CDR2 YFSETQ. The CDR3, as DNA: TGCGCCAGCAGCCGCGGGGGACAGGGTGGCGAAAAACTGTTTTTT. As protein: CASSRGGQGGEKLFF. Looking up the rest from reference TRBV5-1 and TRBJ1-4 gives the full variable domain: KAGVTQTPRYLIKTRGQQVTLSCSPISGHRSVSWYQQTPGQGLQFLFEYFSETQRNKGNFPGRFSGRQFSNSRSEMNVSTLELGDSALYLCASSRGGQGGEKLFFGSGTQLSVL.

V gene TRBV4-2 combines with J gene TRBJ2-2; the match to TRBD2 covers 9 bases. The J segment lost 2 bases and the V segment lost 4 bases, leaving 14 bases of the junction unmatched. In germline, CDR1 is LGHNA, CDR2 YNFKEQ. The CDR3 runs to 19 residues. The CDR3 coding sequence is TGTGCCAGCAGCCCGTCCTGGACCGAGCTAGCGGGAAACACCGGGGAGCTGTTTTTT. Translating it yields CASSPSWTELAGNTGELFF.

This clonotype was found many times. The chain has TRBV12-3 or TRBV12-4 and TRBJ1-1, with 8 bases aligning to TRBD1. V gave up 5 bases and J gave up 4 bases; unmatched junction bases: 3. The CDR3 contains 13 residues. The CDR3 spells CASSQQGGTEAFF. CDR3 nucleotide sequence: TGTGCCAGCAGTCAACAGGGGGGCACTGAAGCTTTCTTT.

This clonotype was detected only a few times. The chain carries TRBV7-2 and TRBJ2-7; 7 bases agree with TRBD1. V trimming: 8 bases; J trimming: 5 bases; junction bases outside the gene matches: 3. The CDR3 is 11 residues long. From germline, CDR1 is SGHTA and CDR2 FQGNSA. The CDR3 sequence is CASETGDEQYF. DNA of the CDR3: TGTGCCAGCGAAACAGGGGACGAGCAGTACTTC. Full variable domain (outside the CDR3, taken from reference TRBV7-2 and TRBJ2-7): GAGVSQSPSNKVTEKGKDVELRCDPISGHTALYWYRQSLGQGLEFLIYFQGNSAPDKSGLPSDRFSAERTGGSVSTLTIQRTQQEDSAVYLCASETGDEQYFGPGTRLTVT.

This clonotype appeared a few times. The rearrangement joins TRBV9 to TRBJ2-5, with 9 bases aligning to TRBD1. The V and J ends lost 0 bases and 5 bases, in that order; junction bases with no gene match: 5. Germline CDR1 reads SGDLS; CDR2 reads YYNGEE. The CDR3 has 15 residues. Here the CDR3 DNA reads TGTGCCAGCAGCGTAGCCCCAGGACAGGGGGAGACCCAGTACTTC. It specifies CASSVAPGQGETQYF.

The gene calls are TRBV6-1 and TRBJ2-3; 8 nucleotides match TRBD2. The CDR3 runs 16 residues. J was trimmed by 4 bases and V by 6 bases; bases with no gene match: 12. Looked up from germline, CDR1 is MNHNS and CDR2 is SASEGT. For the CDR3, the DNA is TGTGCCAGCAGGGAAAGGCCCCGGGGGGGAGCAGATACGCAGTATTTT. Translation: CASRERPRGGADTQYF.

This clonotype was seen a handful of times. The chain links TRBV7-8 to TRBJ2-7; D not certain. V was clipped by 2 bases and J by 4 bases, with 6 bases between them. CDR3 size: 12 residues. Germline values: CDR1 SGHVS, CDR2 FQNEAQ. CDR3 region: CASSLLQYEQYV. DNA of the CDR3: TGTGCCAGCAGCTTACTACAGTACGAGCAGTACGTC.

A few counts support this clonotype. V is TRBV12-3 or TRBV12-4 and J is TRBJ2-7; 8 nucleotides line up with TRBD1. The CDR3 spans 12 residues. V lost 6 bases, J lost 8 bases, and 6 bases stayed unmatched. CDR3 nucleotides: TGTGCCAGCAGACAGGGGGACAAGAAGCAGTACTTC. This codes for CASRQGDKKQYF.

CDR3 sequence: CASSIGQDTGELFF. The CDR3 DNA is TGTGCCAGCAGTATTGGACAGGACACCGGGGAGCTGTTTTTT. J is TRBJ2-2 and V is TRBV6-2 or TRBV6-3; 7 positions agree with TRBD1. The CDR3 is made up of 14 amino acids. The ends lost 5 bases at V and 3 bases at J; junction bases unmatched: 3. Germline lookup yields CDR1 MNHEY and CDR2 SVGEGT.

The V and J genes are TRBV29-1 and TRBJ1-1; D is unresolved. CDR3 size: 10 residues. CDR1 is SQVTM, CDR2 ANQGSEA, per germline. Trimming removed 7 bases at V and 7 bases at J, with 10 bases between. For the CDR3, the DNA is TGCAGCGGTGGGGTGGTTGAAGCTTTCTTT. This sequence encodes CSGGVVEAFF.

The DNA of the CDR3 is TGCGCCAGCAGCTACGGAACACCCGGGACAGGGGGTTTGTCCTACGAGCAGTACGTC. Translating it yields CASSYGTPGTGGLSYEQYV. This chain uses TRBV5-1 with TRBJ2-7; 11 bases match TRBD1. This CDR3 contains 19 residues. Germline loops: CDR1 SGHRS, CDR2 YFSETQ. The ends lost 3 bases at V and 1 base at J; junction bases unmatched: 15.

The rearrangement uses TRBV7-9 and TRBJ1-1; the match to TRBD1 covers 8 bases. The CDR3 runs to 15 residues. CDR1 and CDR2 (germline): SEHNR, FQNEAQ (reference sequence). After removal of 3 bases from V and 0 bases from J, the junction contained 3 bases not matched to a gene. This chain's CDR3 is CASSLQGAVNTEAFF. The CDR3 DNA follows: TGTGCCAGCAGCTTGCAGGGGGCGGTGAACACTGAAGCTTTCTTT.

This clonotype was seen many times. The rearrangement joins TRBV7-2 to TRBJ2-3, with 8 bases fitting TRBD2. Trimming took 3 bases from V and 5 from J; bases not matched to a gene: 1. The germline CDR1 and CDR2 sequences are SGHTA and FQGNSA. This CDR3 has 13 residues. In DNA, the CDR3 is TGTGCCAGCAGCTTCAGCGGGGGAGATACGCAGTATTTT. The encoded protein is CASSFSGGDTQYF.

Many counts were recorded for this clonotype. The gene calls are TRBV20-1 and TRBJ2-1; weak D call: TRBD2 (6 bases). In germline, CDR1 is DFQATT, CDR2 SNEGSKA (reference sequence). This CDR3 spans 16 amino acids. V was trimmed by 0 bases and J by 6 bases, leaving 18 bases between them. The DNA for the CDR3 is TGCAGTGCTAGAGATCGGGCGGGACTCCTTACCAATGAGCAGTTCTTC. Its translation: CSARDRAGLLTNEQFF.